The following is a T cell receptor (beta chain) sequence with its context. The sample comes from a study of blood T cell repertoires in COVID-19. About the research overall: Whether acute or convalescent, the COVID-19 samples came from the United States, Italy and Spain.

Libraries were prepared by immunoSEQ multiplex PCR; TCRdb keeps only in-frame clonotypes and omits some of them. The sample contains 150,000 to 180,000 clones, roughly 80% of which appear only once. The TCR originated in a woman in her fifties or sixties with COVID-19, enrolled during active disease. Material for sequencing was peripheral blood.

The CDR3 sequence: CASSSTGDSTDTQYF. The CDR3 DNA reads as TGCGCCAGCAGCTCGACAGGGGACAGCACAGATACGCAGTATTTT. This chain joins TRBV5-1 and TRBJ2-3; 8 bases align to TRBD1. The junction had 3 bases not matched to a gene; V was cut back by 3 bases and J by 0 bases. The CDR3 consists of 15 residues. The germline CDR1 and CDR2 sequences are SGHRS and YFSETQ.